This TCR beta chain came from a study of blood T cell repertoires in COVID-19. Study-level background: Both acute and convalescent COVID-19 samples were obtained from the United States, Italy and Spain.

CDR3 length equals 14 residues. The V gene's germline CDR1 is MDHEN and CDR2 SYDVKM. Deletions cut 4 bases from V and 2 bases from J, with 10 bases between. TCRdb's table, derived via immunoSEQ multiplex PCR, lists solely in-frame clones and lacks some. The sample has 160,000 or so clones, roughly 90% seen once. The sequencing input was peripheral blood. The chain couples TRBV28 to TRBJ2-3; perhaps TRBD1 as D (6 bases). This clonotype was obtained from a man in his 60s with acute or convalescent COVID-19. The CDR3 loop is CASSSYRVTDTQYF. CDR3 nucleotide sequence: TGTGCCAGCAGTTCCTACAGGGTCACAGATACGCAGTATTTT.